This T cell receptor beta chain was profiled in a study of blood T cell repertoires in COVID-19. Repertoires were generated with immunoSEQ multiplex PCR, while TCRdb's copy carries only in-frame clones and drops some. The sample carries 250,000 to 350,000 clones, 80% to 95% recorded once. CDR1 SGHRS and CDR2 YFSETQ come from the germline V gene. The V and J ends lost 1 base and 1 base, in that order; junction bases with no gene match: 3. The CDR3 extends over 16 amino acids. Seattle enrolled patients during active infection and tracked them longitudinally. This sequence was found in a woman aged 25 to 39 with COVID-19, enrolled during active disease. Material for sequencing was peripheral blood. The J gene is TRBJ2-2, the V gene TRBV5-1, with 8 bases lining up with TRBD2. CDR3 in amino acids: CASSLRLAGNTGELFF. The CDR3 DNA follows: TGCGCCAGCAGCTTGAGGCTAGCGGGGAACACCGGGGAGCTGTTTTTT.